This is a list of T cell receptor beta chains from one sample in a study of STAT3 mutations in large granular lymphocyte leukemia. Using immunoSEQ multiplex PCR, the repertoire was profiled, and TCRdb retains in-frame clones only, with some absent. Of fewer than 10,000 clones listed, roughly nine tenths are singletons. The sequencing input was peripheral blood mononuclear cells. The receptors derive from a man older than 75 with T-cell large granular lymphocyte leukemia. Some clones in this sample may be carry-over from other donors' samples. Each CDR3 is given with its conserved first and last residue. D genes are given only for firm matches.

>15|TRBV11-3|TRBJ2-3|TRBD1
CASSSGTGGRDTQYF
TGTGCCAGCAGCTCCGGGACAGGGGGCAGAGATACGCAGTATTTT
>14|TRBV10-3|TRBJ2-3|-
CAISEGANLDTQYF
TGTGCCATCAGTGAGGGGGCTAATCTCGATACGCAGTATTTT
>15|TRBV15|TRBJ2-2|-
CATSTRGPTTGELFF
TGTGCCACCAGCACCCGGGGACCTACCACCGGGGAGCTGTTTTTT
>14|TRBV7-3|TRBJ1-1|TRBD1
CASSSGQANTEAFF
TGTGCCAGCAGCTCGGGACAGGCTAACACTGAAGCTTTCTTT
>12|TRBV18|TRBJ1-2|-
CASLDTGYGYTF
TGTGCCAGCTTGGACACCGGTTATGGCTACACCTTC
>16|TRBV4-3|TRBJ2-7|TRBD2
CASSPGTSGGYYEQYF
TGCGCCAGCAGCCCAGGGACTAGCGGGGGATACTACGAGCAGTACTTC
>13|TRBV6-6|TRBJ2-7|-
CASTQVRDHEQYF
TGTGCCAGCACCCAAGTTCGGGACCACGAGCAGTACTTC
>12|TRBV7-9|TRBJ2-5|-
CASSLSGETQYF
TGTGCCAGCAGCTTATCAGGGGAGACCCAGTACTTC
>13|TRBV11-3|TRBJ2-7|-
CASSRTSSYEQYF
TGTGCCAGCAGCCGAACTAGCTCCTACGAGCAGTACTTC
>13|TRBV30|TRBJ2-7|-
CAWSVRAAIEQYF
TGTGCCTGGAGTGTAAGGGCCGCGATCGAGCAGTACTTC
>15|TRBV7-2|TRBJ1-5|TRBD1
CASSYTTGGNQPQHF
TGTGCCAGCAGCTATACCACAGGGGGCAATCAGCCCCAGCATTTT